The 9 T cell receptor beta chains given below trace back to one sample, sequenced in a study of T cells in Graves' hyperthyroidism and ophthalmopathy. Amplified regions were TCR beta CDR3 sequences from RNA transcripts. Researchers ran a first-round RT-PCR on the TCR CDR3 using the HTBI primer set. TCRdb reprocessed the multiplex PCR reads via MiXCR and lists one record per CDR3 protein. This table holds about 590,000 distinct CDR3 sequences, 15% to 17% found once. The sample taken for sequencing was blood. The receptors were sampled from a woman aged 25 to 39 with Graves' hyperthyroidism.

At least ten counts were recorded for this clonotype. The chain is built from TRBV10-3 and TRBJ2-5, with D tentatively TRBD2 (5 bases). Germline V CDR1 and CDR2: ENHRY, SYGVKD. The length of the CDR3 is 12 residues. V lost 5 bases and J lost 2, with 6 bases in between. The CDR3 bases are TGTGCCATCAGTCGGGATCAAGAGACCCAGTACTTC. Protein product: CAISRDQETQYF.

In its sample, this clonotype was seen many times. The rearrangement links TRBV6-2 or TRBV6-3 to TRBJ1-5, with 9 bases that match TRBD1. J was trimmed by 4 bases and V by 11 bases; bases with no gene match: 12. Per the germline V gene, CDR1 is MNHEY and CDR2 is SVGEGT. The CDR3 contains 15 residues. The CDR3 spells CASLPSGTGNQPQHF. The CDR3 DNA follows: TGTGCCTCGCTCCCCTCAGGGACAGGGAATCAGCCCCAGCATTTT.

This clonotype was seen at least ten times. The CDR3 bases are TGCGCCAGCACCAATGGACTAGCGGGAGGTTACAATGAGCAGTTCTTC. Translated: CASTNGLAGGYNEQFF. This rearrangement joins TRBV5-1 to TRBJ2-1, with 14 bases fitting TRBD2. V was pared by 6 bases and J by 4 bases, with 6 bases of the junction left unmatched. This CDR3 has 16 residues. In germline, CDR1 is SGHRS, CDR2 YFSETQ.

This sequence joins TRBV14 and TRBJ2-2; D unresolved. CDR3 length equals 13 residues. Germline V gives CDR1 SGHDN, CDR2 FVKESK. Trimming took 3 bases from V and 9 from J, leaving 11 bases between them. CDR3 DNA: TGTGCCAGCAGCCATTCAGTTCCGAGGGAGCTGTTTTTT. Its protein product is CASSHSVPRELFF. The variable domain in full, completed from reference TRBV14 and TRBJ2-2, reads EAGVTQFPSHSVIEKGQTVTLRCDPISGHDNLYWYRRVMGKEIKFLLHFVKESKQDESGMPNNRFLAERTGGTYSTLKVQPAELEDSGVYFCASSHSVPRELFFGEGSRLTVL.

This clonotype was counted at least ten times. V usage is TRBV2 and J usage is TRBJ1-2; D not certain. The germline gives CDR1 SNHLY, CDR2 FYNNEI. V was pared by 9 bases and J by 6 bases, with 14 bases between. The length of the CDR3 is 12 residues. CDR3: CASNERIHGYTF. DNA of the CDR3: TGTGCCAGTAACGAACGGATTCATGGCTACACCTTC.

This rearrangement joins TRBV10-1 to TRBJ2-1, with TRBD2 matching over 9 bases. Germline loops: CDR1 WNHNN, CDR2 SYGVQD (reference sequence). The length of the CDR3 is 14 residues. Germline trimming cut 4 bases from V and 7 bases from J; bases unmatched to any gene: 5. The CDR3, as DNA: TGCGCCAGCAGTGTTCTAGCGGGGAAAAATGAGCAGTTCTTC. Translation: CASSVLAGKNEQFF.

This clonotype was seen a few times. This chain joins TRBV6-1 and TRBJ2-3; TRBD1 might be the D (6 bases). The V end lost 4 bases, the J end lost 0 bases, and 14 bases lay between the germline ends. CDR1 and CDR2 from the germline V gene are MNHNS and SASEGT. The CDR3 contains 16 residues. CDR3 residues: CASSVQTGISTDTQYF. The DNA for the CDR3 is TGTGCCAGCAGTGTGCAAACAGGGATTAGCACAGATACGCAGTATTTT.

The genes are TRBV27 and TRBJ1-1, with D hard to call. The CDR3 spans 13 residues. V lost 8 bases, J lost 0 bases, and 10 bases lay in between. The germline V gene has CDR1 MNHEY and CDR2 SMNVEV (reference sequence). The CDR3, as DNA: TGTGCCAGCGCTCTTTGGGTGAACACTGAAGCTTTCTTT. It yields the protein CASALWVNTEAFF.

The chain joins TRBV12-3 or TRBV12-4 to TRBJ2-1; D possibly uses TRBD1 or TRBD2 (5 bases each). The CDR3 length is 15 residues. The V gene lost 5 bases and the J gene lost 5 bases, with 16 bases spanning the gap. The CDR3 protein is CASSIRDPANNEQFF. In nucleotides, the CDR3 is TGTGCCAGCAGTATTAGGGACCCCGCAAACAATGAGCAGTTCTTC.